The next 18 T cell receptor beta chains were all read from a single sample in a study of blood T cell repertoires in COVID-19. The data were produced by immunoSEQ multiplex PCR, yet TCRdb's version contains in-frame clones alone and is incomplete. The repertoire includes under 85,000 clones, about 83% of them detected once, and over 4.5% sits in the top ten. The material sequenced was peripheral blood. The receptors stem from a man aged 50-59 years with active COVID-19.

The chain recombines TRBV18 with TRBJ2-7, with 13 bases aligning to TRBD2. From germline, CDR1 is KGHSH and CDR2 LQKENI. The CDR3 contains 16 residues. With V trimmed by 4 bases and J by 7 bases, 10 bases remained unmatched. The DNA for the CDR3 is TGTGCCAGCTCACTATCCCCGCCGGGACTAGCGGGAGAGCAGTACTTC. This encodes CASSLSPPGLAGEQYF.

The chain is built from TRBV4-2 and TRBJ2-3, with 7 bases matching TRBD1. J gave up 6 bases and V 5 bases, and 11 bases lay outside the gene matches. Germline V gives CDR1 LGHNA, CDR2 YNFKEQ. The CDR3 covers 15 residues. The DNA of the CDR3 is TGTGCCAGCAGCTCCCAACAGGGGCCAACGGATACGCAGTATTTT. Translated: CASSSQQGPTDTQYF.

This clone was counted a single time. The V call is TRBV14, the J call TRBJ2-3; the D gene is possibly TRBD2 (6 bases). CDR3 length: 14 residues. The germline V and J ends were trimmed by 1 base and 4 bases, with 9 bases remaining between them. Germline lookup yields CDR1 SGHDN and CDR2 FVKESK. The CDR3 protein is CASSQGLAADTQYF. CDR3 coding DNA: TGTGCCAGCAGCCAAGGATTAGCGGCAGATACGCAGTATTTT.

V usage is TRBV19 and J usage is TRBJ2-5; TRBD2 matches 9 bases. CDR1 and CDR2 from the germline V gene are LNHDA and SQIVND (reference sequence). V shed 8 bases and J 0 bases; nucleotides not matched to a gene: 4. This CDR3 comprises 14 residues. CDR3: CASALAGYQETQYF. CDR3 sequence (DNA): TGTGCCAGTGCTCTAGCGGGGTACCAAGAGACCCAGTACTTC. The whole variable domain, remainder taken from reference TRBV19 and TRBJ2-5, is DGGITQSPKYLFRKEGQNVTLSCEQNLNHDAMYWYRQDPGQGLRLIYYSQIVNDFQKGDIAEGYSVSREKKESFPLTVTSAQKNPTAFYLCASALAGYQETQYFGPGTRLLVL.

The rearrangement joins TRBV5-5 to TRBJ1-3, with D tentatively TRBD1 (6 bases). The CDR3 extends over 15 amino acids. Germline CDR1 SGHKS, CDR2 YYEKEE (reference sequence). Deletions cut 3 bases from V and 2 bases from J, with 12 bases between. For the CDR3, the DNA is TGTGCCAGCAGCTCCCGTGGGGGCCCTGGAAACACCATATATTTT. It translates to CASSSRGGPGNTIYF.

This chain connects TRBV7-2 to TRBJ2-7, with 12 positions matching TRBD2. CDR3 length: 18 residues. In germline, CDR1 is SGHTA, CDR2 FQGNSA. Germline trimming cut 6 bases from V and 4 bases from J; bases unmatched to any gene: 16. CDR3 loop: CASSPTTSGGRLAYEQYF. In DNA, the CDR3 is TGTGCCAGCAGTCCTACCACTAGCGGGGGGAGGTTAGCTTACGAGCAGTACTTC.

This clone was counted only a few times. The chain joins TRBV18 to TRBJ1-3; TRBD1 matches at 10 bases. This CDR3 is 16 amino acids long. CDR1 KGHSH and CDR2 LQKENI come from the germline V gene. After removal of 3 bases from V and 0 bases from J, the junction contained 2 bases not matched to a gene. The CDR3 bases are TGTGCCAGCTCACCGGGACAGGGGCACTCTGGAAACACCATATATTTT. This codes for CASSPGQGHSGNTIYF. Full variable domain (remainder filled in from reference TRBV18 and TRBJ1-3): NAGVMQNPRHLVRRRGQEARLRCSPMKGHSHVYWYRQLPEEGLKFMVYLQKENIIDESGMPKERFSAEFPKEGPSILRIQQVVRGDSAAYFCASSPGQGHSGNTIYFGEGSWLTVV.

The V and J genes are TRBV21-1 and TRBJ1-5; the table's D call TRBD1 went unverified against the DNA. TRBV21-1 constitutes a pseudogene. The CDR3 is 17 residues long. The CDR3 sequence: CASSIKIGQGTHQPQHF. CDR3 nucleotides: TGTGCCAGCAGCATAAAGATTGGACAGGGAACGCATCAGCCCCAGCATTTT.

The V and J genes are TRBV4-2 and TRBJ2-3; 8 bases align to TRBD2. In germline, CDR1 is LGHNA, CDR2 YNFKEQ. CDR3 length: 19 residues. Trimming removed 0 bases from V and 0 bases from J; junction bases left unmatched: 11. CDR3 in amino acids: CASSQDFQRGPSSTDTQYF. Here the CDR3 DNA reads TGTGCCAGCAGCCAAGATTTCCAGCGGGGGCCCTCTAGCACAGATACGCAGTATTTT.

J is TRBJ2-1 and V is TRBV4-2, with 9 nucleotides matching TRBD2. The CDR3 extends over 14 amino acids. Per the germline V gene, CDR1 is LGHNA and CDR2 is YNFKEQ. J was trimmed by 8 bases and V by 3 bases; bases with no gene match: 5. The DNA of the CDR3 is TGTGCCAGCAGCCAGGGACTAGCCAGGGATGAGCAGTTCTTC. Protein product: CASSQGLARDEQFF.

V usage is TRBV5-1 and J usage is TRBJ1-2; possibly TRBD1 for D (6 bases). CDR3 length: 14 amino acids. Germline V lookup: CDR1 SGHRS, CDR2 YFSETQ. Trimming left V 0 bases short and J 2 bases short, with 8 bases between. CDR3 DNA: TGCGCCAGCAGCTTGGACAGGGACAACTATGGCTACACCTTC. Its translation: CASSLDRDNYGYTF.

This chain joins TRBV6-5 and TRBJ1-1; D possibly corresponds to TRBD1 (5 bases). Germline V gene data show CDR1 as MNHEY and CDR2 as SVGAGI. There are 15 residues in the CDR3. V was pared by 0 bases and J by 3 bases, with 11 bases between. DNA of the CDR3: TGTGCCAGCAGTTACTCGACAGAACTCCACACTGAAGCTTTCTTT. It specifies CASSYSTELHTEAFF.

The chain couples TRBV6-5 to TRBJ2-2; the D gene is possibly TRBD1 (5 bases). This CDR3 comprises 14 residues. The germline CDR1 and CDR2 sequences are MNHEY and SVGAGI. Between the trimmed V and J ends, which lost 6 bases and 1 base, there was a span of 9 bases. CDR3 residues: CASRTELNTGELFF. The DNA for the CDR3 is TGTGCCAGCAGGACAGAGCTGAACACCGGGGAGCTGTTTTTT.

The genes are TRBV30 and TRBJ1-3; D is unresolved. Germline values: CDR1 GTSNPN, CDR2 SVGIG (reference sequence). Trimming left V 8 bases short and J 0 bases short, with 8 bases between. This CDR3 contains 12 residues. As DNA, the CDR3 is TGTGCCCAAAGCCCCTCTGGAAACACCATATATTTT. Translated: CAQSPSGNTIYF.

This chain connects TRBV9 to TRBJ2-7; D is perhaps TRBD1 (6 bases). The CDR3 covers 14 residues. Germline-derived CDR1 and CDR2 are SGDLS and YYNGEE. V was shortened by 4 bases and J by 0 bases, with 11 bases between the two germline ends. CDR3 nucleotides: TGTGCCAGCAGCCCCCAGGGGAGCTCCTACGAGCAGTACTTC. Translated, it gives CASSPQGSSYEQYF.

Here the CDR3 reads CASSLYQGNSYEQYF. CDR3 nucleotide sequence: TGTGCCAGCAGCTTATATCAGGGAAACTCCTACGAGCAGTACTTC. The rearrangement links TRBV7-9 to TRBJ2-7; tentatively, D is TRBD1 (5 bases). Deletions cut 2 bases from V and 0 bases from J, with 11 bases between. CDR1 SEHNR and CDR2 FQNEAQ come from the germline V gene (reference sequence). CDR3 length: 15 residues.

The chain recombines TRBV19 with TRBJ2-2, with a possible D match to TRBD2 (5 bases). Germline V gives CDR1 LNHDA, CDR2 SQIVND (reference sequence). CDR3 length: 16 residues. V was trimmed by 2 bases and J by 2 bases, leaving 12 bases between them. The CDR3 here is CASSIISGLNTGELFF. The CDR3, as DNA: TGTGCCAGTAGTATAATTTCCGGACTTAACACCGGGGAGCTGTTTTTT.

The chain employs TRBV6-4 and TRBJ2-3; possibly TRBD2 for D (5 bases). Trimming stripped 3 bases from V and 5 bases from J, with 9 bases between. The V gene's germline CDR1 is MRHNA and CDR2 SNTAGT. This CDR3 comprises 13 residues. The CDR3 DNA reads as TGTGCCAGCAGTGAGCTAGCTGGAGATACGCAGTATTTT. This gives the protein CASSELAGDTQYF.